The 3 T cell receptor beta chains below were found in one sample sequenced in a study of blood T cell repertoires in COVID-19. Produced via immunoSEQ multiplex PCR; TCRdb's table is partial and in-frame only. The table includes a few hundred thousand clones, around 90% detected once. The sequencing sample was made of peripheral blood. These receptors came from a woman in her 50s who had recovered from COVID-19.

In nucleotides, the CDR3 is TGTGCCAGCAGCCCACTTGGACAGGGGATGGACTATGGCTACACCTTC. Its protein product is CASSPLGQGMDYGYTF. The gene calls are TRBV4-2 and TRBJ1-2; 9 bases line up with TRBD1. The length of the CDR3 is 16 residues. The V gene end was trimmed by 4 bases and the J gene end by 3 bases; junction bases not matched to a gene: 9. Germline lookup yields CDR1 LGHNA and CDR2 YNFKEQ.

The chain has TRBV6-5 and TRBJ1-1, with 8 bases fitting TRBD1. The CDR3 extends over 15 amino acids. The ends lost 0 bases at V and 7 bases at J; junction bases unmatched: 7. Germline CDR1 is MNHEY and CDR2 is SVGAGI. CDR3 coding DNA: TGTGCCAGCAGTTACTCGGGCAGGGGGCGGGTTGAAGCTTTCTTT. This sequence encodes CASSYSGRGRVEAFF.

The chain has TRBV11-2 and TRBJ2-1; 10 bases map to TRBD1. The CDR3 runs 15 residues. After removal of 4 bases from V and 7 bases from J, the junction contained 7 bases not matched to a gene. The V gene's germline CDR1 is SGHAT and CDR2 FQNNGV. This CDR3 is CASSYRQGAINEQFF. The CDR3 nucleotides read TGTGCCAGCAGCTACCGACAGGGGGCAATTAATGAGCAGTTCTTC.